Below, 3 T cell receptor beta chains from the same sample are listed, as sequenced in a study of beta chain features in type 1 diabetes. Every bit of the isolated RNA underwent reverse transcription, so sequencing read expressed TCRB transcripts. Only in-frame clones appear in the TCRdb table, and some are missing; sequencing was by immunoSEQ multiplex PCR. The sample carries about 930,000 clones, roughly 17% recorded once. The sample taken for sequencing was naive CD4+ T cells from blood. Receptors originate from a woman in her late teens or twenties in good health.

This clone occurred a few times. The rearrangement uses TRBV18 and TRBJ2-7, with TRBD1 identical over 7 bases. Trimming cost V 4 bases and J 2 bases; bases outside gene matches: 8. Germline CDR1 and CDR2: KGHSH and LQKENI. The CDR3 sequence is 15 residues long. CDR3 sequence: CASSLQPGQTYEQYF. DNA of the CDR3: TGTGCCAGCTCACTTCAGCCGGGACAGACCTACGAGCAGTACTTC. The entire variable domain, with the rest obtained from reference TRBV18 and TRBJ2-7, is as follows: NAGVMQNPRHLVRRRGQEARLRCSPMKGHSHVYWYRQLPEEGLKFMVYLQKENIIDESGMPKERFSAEFPKEGPSILRIQQVVRGDSAAYFCASSLQPGQTYEQYFGPGTRLTVT.

This clone was seen more than once but under ten times. The chain uses TRBV5-1 and TRBJ2-5; D unclear. Germline CDR1 reads SGHRS; CDR2 reads YFSETQ. The CDR3 has 13 amino acids. Trimming shortened V by 4 bases and J by 1 base, and 8 bases separated the two germline ends. CDR3 amino acids: CASSGQPQETQYF. The CDR3 DNA sequence: TGCGCCAGCAGCGGGCAGCCCCAAGAGACCCAGTACTTC.

V is TRBV12-5 and J is TRBJ2-1; D unresolved. Germline lookup yields CDR1 LGHNT and CDR2 FRNRAP. The CDR3 loop spans 11 amino acids. Trimming shortened V by 6 bases and J by 7 bases, and 7 bases separated the two germline ends. The CDR3 DNA sequence: TGTGCTAGTGGCCAGAAGAATGAGCAGTTCTTC. Encoded protein: CASGQKNEQFF. The full variable domain, its missing parts supplied by reference TRBV12-5 and TRBJ2-1, is DARVTQTPRHKVTEMGQEVTMRCQPILGHNTVFWYRQTMMQGLELLAYFRNRAPLDDSGMPKDRFSAEMPDATLATLKIQPSEPRDSAVYFCASGQKNEQFFGPGTRLTVL.